This is a list of T cell receptor beta chains from one sample in a study of blood T cells in healthy people across ages. TCRdb passed the 5' RACE reads through MiXCR, listing each CDR3 protein once. In the table there are about 780,000 distinct CDR3 sequences, about half of which are singletons. Sequencing used blood. These receptors all come from an elderly man in good health. Each CDR3 is given with its conserved first and last residue. A D gene is named only where the DNA matches it firmly. Clone size is not always given. Where it is, it says once, few, many or a class for expanded clones.

v_call	cdr3_length	clone_size	j_call	d_call	cdr3_nt	cdr3_aa
TRBV4-1	16	NA	TRBJ1-5	NA	TGCGCCAGCAGCCGAATGGGGGGGCTAAGCAATCAGCCCCAGCATTTT	CASSRMGGLSNQPQHF
TRBV6-2/TRBV6-3	12	NA	TRBJ2-2	NA	TGTGCCAGCAGTTACTCGGGCGGGGAGCTGTTTTTT	CASSYSGGELFF
TRBV5-6	14	few	TRBJ1-1	TRBD1	TGTGCCAGCAGCATACAGGGGAAGGACACTGAAGCTTTCTTT	CASSIQGKDTEAFF
TRBV7-9	15	NA	TRBJ2-7	TRBD2	TGTGCCAGCAGCCCCCGCGCGGCGGGAGCGTACGAGCAGTACTTC	CASSPRAAGAYEQYF
TRBV11-2	15	few	TRBJ1-4	NA	TGTGCCAGCAGACTTACAGGAGGGAATTCGGAAAAACTGTTTTTT	CASRLTGGNSEKLFF
TRBV7-2	16	NA	TRBJ2-1	TRBD2	TGTGCCAGCAGCTCCCGGGGACTAGCGGGCGCCTACGAGCAGTTCTTC	CASSSRGLAGAYEQFF
TRBV12-3/TRBV12-4	14	many	TRBJ2-5	NA	TGTGCCAGCAGTAACCCTCATCGACAAGAGACCCAGTACTTC	CASSNPHRQETQYF
TRBV20-1	13	few	TRBJ1-2	NA	TGCAGTGCTAGAGGCACAGGGCCCTATGGCTACACCTTC	CSARGTGPYGYTF
TRBV10-3	14	few	TRBJ2-7	TRBD2	TGTGCCATCAAAAGCGGGGGGGGATCCTACGAGCAGTACTTC	CAIKSGGGSYEQYF
TRBV5-1	15	once	TRBJ2-1	NA	TGCGCCAGCAGCTTGGCAGTCAGGGAGTTAAATGAGCAGTTCTTC	CASSLAVRELNEQFF
TRBV6-2/TRBV6-3	15	NA	TRBJ2-3	TRBD2	TGTGCCAGCAGTCCCAGCGGGAGGCCCACAGATACGCAGTATTTT	CASSPSGRPTDTQYF
TRBV6-2/TRBV6-3	15	once	TRBJ2-5	TRBD2	TGTGCCAGCACTCGACTAGCGGACCCCCAAGAGACCCAGTACTTC	CASTRLADPQETQYF
TRBV10-3	16	once	TRBJ2-5	TRBD2	TGTGCCATCAGTGACGAGACTAGCGGGGCCCAAGAGACCCAGTACTTC	CAISDETSGAQETQYF
TRBV27	15	few	TRBJ1-2	NA	TGTGCCAGCAGTCAATGGACAGAGAAAAACTATGGCTACACCTTC	CASSQWTEKNYGYTF
TRBV5-5	14	NA	TRBJ1-1	TRBD1	TGTGCCAGCAGCTTCGACAGGGGGTTAACTGAAGCTTTCTTT	CASSFDRGLTEAFF
TRBV5-1	16	many	TRBJ2-3	NA	TGCGCCAGCAGCTTGGAGGTCGCCGGACCGACAGATACGCAGTATTTT	CASSLEVAGPTDTQYF
TRBV5-1	16	NA	TRBJ2-2	TRBD2	TGCGCCAGCAGTTCGAGAGCGGGAGGAGGAACCGGGGAGCTGTTTTTT	CASSSRAGGGTGELFF
TRBV15	15	few	TRBJ2-1	NA	TGTGCCACCAGCAGAAACAGGGCGACCTGCAATGAGCAGTTCTTC	CATSRNRATCNEQFF
TRBV20-1	13	NA	TRBJ2-3	TRBD2	TGCAGTGTAGCGGGAGTGAGGACAGATACGCAGTATTTT	CSVAGVRTDTQYF
TRBV7-9	16	few	TRBJ2-3	TRBD2	TGTGCCAGCAGCCCCAGGCTAGCGGGAGAAGGAGATACGCAGTATTTT	CASSPRLAGEGDTQYF
TRBV6-2/TRBV6-3	15	few	TRBJ2-7	TRBD1	TGTGCCAGCAGGACAAGAGACAGGGGGGACTACGAGCAGTACTTC	CASRTRDRGDYEQYF
TRBV14	14	few	TRBJ1-2	NA	TGTGCCAGCGGCGGGGCCTGGGGGGACTATGGCTACACCTTC	CASGGAWGDYGYTF
TRBV2	14	NA	TRBJ2-4	NA	TGTGCCAGCAGGGCAGGGGGGACAAAAAACATTCAGTACTTC	CASRAGGTKNIQYF
TRBV5-1	14	NA	TRBJ2-2	NA	TGCGCCAGCAGCTGGGGCGCCCAATCCGGGGAGCTGTTTTTT	CASSWGAQSGELFF
TRBV28	16	NA	TRBJ1-4	TRBD1	TGTGCCAGCAGAGACCCAGGGGGCGCACCTAATGAAAAACTGTTTTTT	CASRDPGGAPNEKLFF
TRBV20-1	15	few	TRBJ1-1	NA	TGCAGTGCTAGAGGATCAGGGGCGGCGAACACTGAAGCTTTCTTT	CSARGSGAANTEAFF